Listed below are T cell receptor beta chains from one sample, sequenced in a study of T-cell memory formation after mild COVID-19. Using its own MiXCR run on the 5' RACE reads, TCRdb lists one record per CDR3 protein. The table shows a few hundred thousand distinct CDR3 sequences, with about 15% occurring only once. The sequenced sample was PBMCs or a T cell subset sorted from them (not recorded which). These receptors were collected from a man younger than 35 who had mild COVID-19 (a few samples of this study predate the infection). Cell type and time point are not known. The CDR3 runs from the conserved cysteine through the conserved F or W. The D gene is left open where the match is weak. Size is stated for part of the rows, as once, few or many counts, or as a class when the clone is expanded.

d_gene	abundance	v_gene	j_gene	CDR3aa	CDR3nt
-	-	TRBV19	TRBJ2-2	CASTLSAGELFF	TGTGCCAGTACCCTTAGCGCCGGGGAGCTGTTTTTT
-	once	TRBV3-1	TRBJ2-7	CASSNTTRDISYEQYF	TGTGCCAGCAGCAATACGACGAGGGATATTTCCTACGAGCAGTACTTC
TRBD2	-	TRBV6-5	TRBJ2-2	CASSYSRLAANTGELFF	TGTGCCAGCAGTTACTCGAGGCTAGCGGCGAACACCGGGGAGCTGTTTTTT
-	-	TRBV19	TRBJ1-6	CASSDPGRFSPLHF	TGTGCCAGTAGTGACCCCGGGAGGTTTTCACCCCTCCACTTT
TRBD1	few	TRBV7-2	TRBJ1-5	CASSNTGGAGQPQHF	TGTGCCAGCAGCAATACAGGGGGCGCAGGACAGCCCCAGCATTTT
-	few	TRBV3-1	TRBJ2-3	CASSQEGLHTQYF	TGTGCCAGCAGCCAAGAGGGGCTCCATACGCAGTATTTT
TRBD1	few	TRBV27	TRBJ2-1	CASSSGQGWNEQFF	TGTGCCAGCAGTTCGGGACAGGGCTGGAATGAGCAGTTCTTC
-	-	TRBV20-1	TRBJ2-3	CSARRAGPLGTQYF	TGCAGTGCTAGACGTGCTGGTCCCCTGGGTACGCAGTATTTT
-	few	TRBV7-9	TRBJ2-1	CASSPGSAEQFF	TGTGCCAGCAGCCCTGGCTCGGCTGAGCAGTTCTTC
-	-	TRBV28	TRBJ1-1	CASSFVEGPEAFF	TGTGCCAGCAGTTTTGTCGAGGGGCCTGAAGCTTTCTTT
TRBD2	few	TRBV28	TRBJ2-1	CASSFGGGVINEQFF	TGTGCCAGCAGTTTCGGCGGGGGGGTGATCAATGAGCAGTTCTTC
TRBD1	few	TRBV2	TRBJ2-2	CASSENRGGYGELFF	TGTGCCAGCAGTGAAAACAGGGGCGGATACGGGGAGCTGTTTTTT
-	few	TRBV2	TRBJ1-1	CASRPHSREAFF	TGTGCCAGCAGGCCGCATTCCAGGGAAGCTTTCTTT
-	-	TRBV12-3/TRBV12-4	TRBJ2-1	CASSQGGLEQFF	TGTGCCAGCAGTCAGGGTGGTCTTGAGCAGTTCTTC
-	-	TRBV2	TRBJ1-6	CAGRSGTRISPLHF	TGTGCCGGACGCTCCGGGACCAGAATTTCACCCCTCCACTTT
TRBD1	few	TRBV27	TRBJ2-7	CASSFRGQGEAASYEQYF	TGTGCCAGCAGTTTCCGTGGACAGGGGGAGGCGGCCTCCTACGAGCAGTACTTC
-	-	TRBV27	TRBJ1-2	CASSLSGGAGYGYTF	TGTGCCAGCAGTTTATCGGGAGGGGCAGGGTATGGCTACACCTTC
-	many	TRBV7-9	TRBJ2-1	CASSLPGSYNEQFF	TGTGCCAGCAGCTTACCAGGGTCCTACAATGAGCAGTTCTTC
-	-	TRBV7-9	TRBJ2-1	CASSPGSPEEQFF	TGTGCCAGCAGCCCCGGGTCTCCTGAGGAGCAGTTCTTC
-	few	TRBV4-1	TRBJ2-4	CASSQEPVGGDSFLYQYF	TGCGCCAGCAGCCAAGAACCCGTGGGGGGGGACAGTTTTTTATATCAGTACTTC
TRBD2	few	TRBV7-6	TRBJ2-3	CASSLGSAIAGGTDTQYF	TGTGCCAGCAGCTTAGGATCGGCGATAGCGGGGGGCACAGATACGCAGTATTTT
TRBD1	-	TRBV11-2	TRBJ1-4	CASSKGTGLEKLFF	TGTGCCAGCAGCAAAGGGACAGGGCTGGAAAAACTGTTTTTT
-	-	TRBV6-5	TRBJ1-5	CASAEGVPFSNQPQHF	TGTGCCAGTGCTGAGGGCGTCCCTTTTAGCAATCAGCCCCAGCATTTT
-	few	TRBV6-6	TRBJ1-3	CASSSTVTGNTIYF	TGTGCCAGCAGTTCCACGGTGACTGGAAACACCATATATTTT
-	-	TRBV7-3	TRBJ1-1	CASSPQSTNTEAFF	TGTGCCAGCAGCCCGCAATCTACGAACACTGAAGCTTTCTTT
-	few	TRBV6-5	TRBJ2-5	CASRSWTDGGQETQYF	TGTGCCAGCAGATCCTGGACAGATGGCGGCCAAGAGACCCAGTACTTC
-	many	TRBV7-3	TRBJ2-1	CASSLGQNSYNEQFF	TGTGCCAGCAGCTTAGGACAGAACTCCTACAATGAGCAGTTCTTC
TRBD1	-	TRBV7-9	TRBJ2-5	CASSRLDRAGETQYF	TGTGCCAGCAGCCGGTTGGACAGGGCTGGAGAGACCCAGTACTTC
TRBD1	few	TRBV6-6	TRBJ1-1	CASKPGQGQTEAFF	TGTGCCAGCAAACCGGGACAGGGGCAAACTGAAGCTTTCTTT
TRBD2	many	TRBV5-1	TRBJ2-3	CASSLAGPGADTQYF	TGCGCCAGCAGCCTAGCGGGGCCGGGTGCAGATACGCAGTATTTT
TRBD1	few	TRBV6-5	TRBJ1-5	CASSITGGGNQPQHF	TGTGCCAGCAGCATTACAGGGGGCGGCAATCAGCCCCAGCATTTT
TRBD1	-	TRBV14	TRBJ2-4	CASSQAGQGGDILAKNIQYF	TGTGCCAGCAGCCAAGCGGGACAGGGAGGGGATATCCTAGCCAAAAACATTCAGTACTTC
-	-	TRBV5-4	TRBJ2-3	CASSPKDRSTDTQYF	TGTGCCAGCAGTCCGAAGGACAGAAGCACAGATACGCAGTATTTT
TRBD1	-	TRBV4-1	TRBJ2-1	CASSQIPGQGPYNEQFF	TGCGCCAGCAGCCAGATACCGGGACAGGGGCCCTACAATGAGCAGTTCTTC
-	-	TRBV12-3/TRBV12-4	TRBJ2-5	CASSYVETQYF	TGTGCCAGCAGTTATGTCGAGACCCAGTACTTC
-	few	TRBV27	TRBJ1-2	CASSLSVRARYGYTF	TGTGCCAGCAGTTTATCGGTGCGGGCGAGGTATGGCTACACCTTC
TRBD2	-	TRBV12-3/TRBV12-4	TRBJ2-3	CASRLRPSGGSDTQYF	TGTGCCAGCAGATTAAGGCCTAGCGGGGGCTCAGATACGCAGTATTTT
TRBD1	-	TRBV10-3	TRBJ2-1	CAISGTGINEQFF	TGTGCCATCAGTGGGACAGGGATCAATGAGCAGTTCTTC
-	many	TRBV12-3/TRBV12-4	TRBJ2-2	CASSLEGAANTGELFF	TGTGCCAGCAGTTTGGAGGGGGCGGCTAACACCGGGGAGCTGTTTTTT
-	-	TRBV2	TRBJ2-3	CASSRELDTQYF	TGTGCCAGCAGTAGGGAGTTAGATACGCAGTATTTT
-	-	TRBV7-9	TRBJ1-1	CASSFSPTSQNTEAFF	TGTGCCAGCAGCTTTTCTCCGACATCTCAGAACACTGAAGCTTTCTTT
TRBD1	few	TRBV5-4	TRBJ2-2	CASSLRDSTGELFF	TGTGCCAGCAGCTTGAGGGACAGCACCGGGGAGCTGTTTTTT
TRBD2	-	TRBV4-3	TRBJ2-1	CASSQTTSGGRPYNEQFF	TGCGCCAGCAGCCAGACGACTAGCGGGGGGCGACCCTACAATGAGCAGTTCTTC
TRBD1	few	TRBV18	TRBJ2-7	CASSPAGPGQGAYEQYF	TGTGCCAGCTCACCGGCGGGGCCGGGACAGGGGGCCTACGAGCAGTACTTC
-	-	TRBV14	TRBJ2-1	CASSHRQSEQFF	TGTGCCAGCAGCCACAGACAGTCTGAGCAGTTCTTC
-	-	TRBV12-3/TRBV12-4	TRBJ1-1	CASSFSGRNTEAFF	TGTGCCAGCAGTTTCTCGGGCAGGAACACTGAAGCTTTCTTT
-	few	TRBV5-1	TRBJ2-1	CASSPPGTSSYNEQFF	TGCGCCAGCAGCCCACCCGGGACCAGCTCCTACAATGAGCAGTTCTTC
-	few	TRBV7-9	TRBJ2-7	CASSLWTSSYEQYF	TGTGCCAGCAGCTTGTGGACATCTTCCTACGAGCAGTACTTC
-	few	TRBV7-2	TRBJ2-1	CASSPGPGESYNEQFF	TGTGCCAGCAGCCCGGGGCCTGGCGAGTCCTACAATGAGCAGTTCTTC
TRBD1	-	TRBV7-2	TRBJ2-2	CASSPRTGENTGELFF	TGTGCCAGCAGCCCTCGGACAGGGGAGAACACCGGGGAGCTGTTTTTT
-	-	TRBV2	TRBJ2-7	CASSREGANYEQYF	TGTGCCAGCAGCCGGGAGGGGGCTAACTACGAGCAGTACTTC
-	-	TRBV5-1	TRBJ2-3	CASSPSGTYLRGDTQYF	TGCGCCAGCAGCCCGTCCGGGACTTACCTCAGGGGGGATACGCAGTATTTT
-	few	TRBV6-2/TRBV6-3	TRBJ2-7	CASSWDGYYEQYF	TGTGCCAGCAGTTGGGACGGGTACTACGAGCAGTACTTC
-	few	TRBV20-1	TRBJ1-6	CSARDPSGTVNSPLHF	TGCAGTGCTAGAGACCCCTCCGGGACGGTGAATTCACCCCTCCACTTT
-	-	TRBV24-1	TRBJ2-1	CSTGLWGEQFF	TGTTCCACAGGGCTATGGGGTGAGCAGTTCTTC
-	few	TRBV12-3/TRBV12-4	TRBJ1-2	CASSPGRHGYTF	TGTGCCAGCAGCCCAGGGCGCCATGGCTACACCTTC
TRBD1	-	TRBV27	TRBJ2-7	CASSPIDRGEGEQYF	TGTGCCAGCAGTCCCATAGACAGGGGAGAGGGCGAGCAGTACTTC